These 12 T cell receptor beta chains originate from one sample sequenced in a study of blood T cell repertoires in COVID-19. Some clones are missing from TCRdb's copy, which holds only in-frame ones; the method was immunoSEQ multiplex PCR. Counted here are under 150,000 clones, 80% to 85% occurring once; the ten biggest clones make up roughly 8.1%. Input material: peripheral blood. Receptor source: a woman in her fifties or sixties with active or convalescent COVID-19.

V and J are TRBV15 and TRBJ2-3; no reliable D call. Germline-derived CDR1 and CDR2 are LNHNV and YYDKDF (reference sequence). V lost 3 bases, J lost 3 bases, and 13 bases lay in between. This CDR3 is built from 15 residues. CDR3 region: CATSRPFTGTDTQYF. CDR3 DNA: TGTGCCACCAGCAGGCCGTTCACTGGTACAGATACGCAGTATTTT. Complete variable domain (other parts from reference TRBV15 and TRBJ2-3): DAMVIQNPRYQVTQFGKPVTLSCSQTLNHNVMYWYQQKSSQAPKLLFHYYDKDFNNEADTPDNFQSRRPNTSFCFLDIRSPGLGDTAMYLCATSRPFTGTDTQYFGPGTRLTVL.

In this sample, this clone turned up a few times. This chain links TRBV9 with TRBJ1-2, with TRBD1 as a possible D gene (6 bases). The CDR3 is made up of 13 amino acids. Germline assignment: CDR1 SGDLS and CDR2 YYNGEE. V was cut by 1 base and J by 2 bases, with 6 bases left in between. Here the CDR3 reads CASSVQGNYGYTF. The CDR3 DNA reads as TGTGCCAGCAGCGTACAGGGGAACTATGGCTACACCTTC.

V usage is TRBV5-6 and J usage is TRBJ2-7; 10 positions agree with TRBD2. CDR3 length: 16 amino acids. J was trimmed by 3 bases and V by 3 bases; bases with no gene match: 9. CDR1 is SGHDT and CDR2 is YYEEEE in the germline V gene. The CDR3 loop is CASSYQRLAGNYEQYV. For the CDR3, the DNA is TGTGCCAGCAGCTACCAACGACTAGCGGGTAACTACGAGCAGTACGTC.

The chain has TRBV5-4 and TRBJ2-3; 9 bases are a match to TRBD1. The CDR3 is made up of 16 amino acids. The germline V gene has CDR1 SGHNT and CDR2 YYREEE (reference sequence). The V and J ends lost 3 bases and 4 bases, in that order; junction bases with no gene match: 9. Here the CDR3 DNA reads TGTGCCAGCAGCTCCCCAGGACAGGGGAGAGCAGATACGCAGTATTTT. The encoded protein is CASSSPGQGRADTQYF.

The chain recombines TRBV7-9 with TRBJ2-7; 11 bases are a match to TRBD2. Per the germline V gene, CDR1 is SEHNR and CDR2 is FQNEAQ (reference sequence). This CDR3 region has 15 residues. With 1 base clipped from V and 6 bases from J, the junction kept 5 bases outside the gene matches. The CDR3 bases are TGTGCCAGCAGCTTAGGTAGCGGGAGGGCCAGCGAGCAGTACTTC. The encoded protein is CASSLGSGRASEQYF.

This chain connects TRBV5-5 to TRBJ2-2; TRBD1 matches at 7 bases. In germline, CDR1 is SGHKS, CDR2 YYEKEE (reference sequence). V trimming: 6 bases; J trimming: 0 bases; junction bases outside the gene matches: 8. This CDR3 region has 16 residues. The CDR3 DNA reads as TGTGCCAGCACCTCACCAGGGGGAACGAACACCGGGGAGCTGTTTTTT. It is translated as CASTSPGGTNTGELFF.

CDR3: CATSDPLGLAGTDTQYF. The CDR3, as DNA: TGTGCCACCAGTGATCCCCTGGGACTAGCGGGGACAGATACGCAGTATTTT. The chain carries TRBV24-1 and TRBJ2-3; 13 nucleotides agree with TRBD2. CDR1 is KGHDR, CDR2 SFDVKD, per germline. CDR3 length equals 17 residues. The ends lost 3 bases at V and 3 bases at J; junction bases unmatched: 5.

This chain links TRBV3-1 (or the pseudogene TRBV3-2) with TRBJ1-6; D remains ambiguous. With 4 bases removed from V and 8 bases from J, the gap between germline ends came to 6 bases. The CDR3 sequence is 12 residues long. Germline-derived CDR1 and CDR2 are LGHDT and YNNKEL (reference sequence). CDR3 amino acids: CASSPEDSPLHF. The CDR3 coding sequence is TGTGCCAGCAGCCCTGAGGATTCACCCCTCCACTTT.

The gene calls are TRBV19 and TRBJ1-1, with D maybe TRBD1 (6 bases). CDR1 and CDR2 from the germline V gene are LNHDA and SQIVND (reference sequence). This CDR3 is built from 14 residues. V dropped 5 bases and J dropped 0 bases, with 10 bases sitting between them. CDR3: CASSQGSVNTEAFF. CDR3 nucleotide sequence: TGTGCCAGTAGTCAGGGGTCCGTGAACACTGAAGCTTTCTTT. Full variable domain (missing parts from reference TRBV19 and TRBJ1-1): DGGITQSPKYLFRKEGQNVTLSCEQNLNHDAMYWYRQDPGQGLRLIYYSQIVNDFQKGDIAEGYSVSREKKESFPLTVTSAQKNPTAFYLCASSQGSVNTEAFFGQGTRLTVV.

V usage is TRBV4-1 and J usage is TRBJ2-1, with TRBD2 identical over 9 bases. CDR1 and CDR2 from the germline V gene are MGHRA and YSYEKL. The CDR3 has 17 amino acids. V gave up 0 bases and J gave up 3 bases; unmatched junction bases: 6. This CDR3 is CASSQDGLAGLYNEQFF. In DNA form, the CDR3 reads TGCGCCAGCAGCCAAGATGGGCTAGCGGGGCTCTACAATGAGCAGTTCTTC.

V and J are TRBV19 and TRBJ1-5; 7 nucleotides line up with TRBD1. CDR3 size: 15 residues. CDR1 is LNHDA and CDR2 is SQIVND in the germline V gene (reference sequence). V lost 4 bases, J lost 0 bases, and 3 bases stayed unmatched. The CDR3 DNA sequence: TGTGCCAGTAGTACCGACAGGGATAGCAATCAGCCCCAGCATTTT. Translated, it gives CASSTDRDSNQPQHF.

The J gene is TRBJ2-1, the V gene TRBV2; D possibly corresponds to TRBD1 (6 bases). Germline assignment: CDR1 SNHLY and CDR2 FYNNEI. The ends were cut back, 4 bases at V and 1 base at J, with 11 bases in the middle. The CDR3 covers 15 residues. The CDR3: CASSGNRASYNEQFF. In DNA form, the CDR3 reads TGTGCCAGCAGTGGCAACAGGGCTTCCTACAATGAGCAGTTCTTC.